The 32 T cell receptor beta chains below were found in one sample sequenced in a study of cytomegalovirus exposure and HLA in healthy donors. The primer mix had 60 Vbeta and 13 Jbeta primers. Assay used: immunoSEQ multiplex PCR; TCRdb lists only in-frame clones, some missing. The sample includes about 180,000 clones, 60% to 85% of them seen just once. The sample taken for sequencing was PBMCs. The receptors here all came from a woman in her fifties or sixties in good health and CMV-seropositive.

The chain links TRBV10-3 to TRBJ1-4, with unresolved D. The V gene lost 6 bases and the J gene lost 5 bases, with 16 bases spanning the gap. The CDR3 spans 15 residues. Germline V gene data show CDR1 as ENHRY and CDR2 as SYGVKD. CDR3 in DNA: TGTGCCATCAGCCTAGGACTGCAGCAAAATGAAAAACTGTTTTTT. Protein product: CAISLGLQQNEKLFF.

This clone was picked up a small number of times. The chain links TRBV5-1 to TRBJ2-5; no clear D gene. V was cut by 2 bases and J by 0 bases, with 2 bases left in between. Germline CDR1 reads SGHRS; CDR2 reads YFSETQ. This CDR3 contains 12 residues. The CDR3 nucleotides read TGCGCCAGCAGCTTCGACCAAGAGACCCAGTACTTC. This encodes CASSFDQETQYF. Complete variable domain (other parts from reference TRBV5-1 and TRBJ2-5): KAGVTQTPRYLIKTRGQQVTLSCSPISGHRSVSWYQQTPGQGLQFLFEYFSETQRNKGNFPGRFSGRQFSNSRSEMNVSTLELGDSALYLCASSFDQETQYFGPGTRLLVL.

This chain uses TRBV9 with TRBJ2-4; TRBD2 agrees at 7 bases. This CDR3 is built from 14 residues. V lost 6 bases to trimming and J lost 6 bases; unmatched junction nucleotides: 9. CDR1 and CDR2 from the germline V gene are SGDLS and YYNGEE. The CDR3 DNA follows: TGTGCCAGCAATGGGGGGGTCCCCACAAACATTCAGTACTTC. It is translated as CASNGGVPTNIQYF.

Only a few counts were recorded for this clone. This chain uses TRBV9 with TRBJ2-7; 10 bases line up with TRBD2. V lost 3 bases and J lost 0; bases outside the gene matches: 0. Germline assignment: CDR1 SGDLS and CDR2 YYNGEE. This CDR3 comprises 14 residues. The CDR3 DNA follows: TGTGCCAGCAGCGGGACTAGCGGCTCCTACGAGCAGTACTTC. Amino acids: CASSGTSGSYEQYF. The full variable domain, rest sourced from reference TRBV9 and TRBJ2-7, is DSGVTQTPKHLITATGQRVTLRCSPRSGDLSVYWYQQSLDQGLQFLIQYYNGEERAKGNILERFSAQQFPDLHSELNLSSLELGDSALYFCASSGTSGSYEQYFGPGTRLTVT.

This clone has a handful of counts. CDR3 DNA sequence: TGTGCCTGGAGTCCGGGAGCCATGAACACTGAAGCTTTCTTT. Its protein is CAWSPGAMNTEAFF. The chain is built from TRBV30 and TRBJ1-1; D not resolved. Per the germline V gene, CDR1 is GTSNPN and CDR2 is SVGIG (reference sequence). V was cut by 2 bases and J by 0 bases, with 10 bases left in between. CDR3 length: 14 amino acids.

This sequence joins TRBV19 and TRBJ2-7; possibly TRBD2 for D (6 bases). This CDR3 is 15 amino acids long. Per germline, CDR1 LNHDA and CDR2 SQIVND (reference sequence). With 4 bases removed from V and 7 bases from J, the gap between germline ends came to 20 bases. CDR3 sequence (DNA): TGTGCCAGTAGTAAGGGATCCCTATTTCGGGAGGAGCAGTACTTC. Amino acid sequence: CASSKGSLFREEQYF.

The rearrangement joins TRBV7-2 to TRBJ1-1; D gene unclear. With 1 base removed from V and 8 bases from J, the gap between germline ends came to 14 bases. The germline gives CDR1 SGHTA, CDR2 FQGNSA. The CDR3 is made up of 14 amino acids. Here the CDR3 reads CASSLVPAAREAFF. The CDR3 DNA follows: TGTGCCAGCAGCTTAGTCCCCGCAGCTAGGGAAGCTTTCTTT.

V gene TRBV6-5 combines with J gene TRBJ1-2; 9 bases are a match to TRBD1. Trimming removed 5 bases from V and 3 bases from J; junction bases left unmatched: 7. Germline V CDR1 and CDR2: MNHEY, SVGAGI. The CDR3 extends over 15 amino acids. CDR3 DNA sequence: TGTGCCAGCAGTAACCCGACAGGGGGGGACTATGGCTACACCTTC. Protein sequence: CASSNPTGGDYGYTF.

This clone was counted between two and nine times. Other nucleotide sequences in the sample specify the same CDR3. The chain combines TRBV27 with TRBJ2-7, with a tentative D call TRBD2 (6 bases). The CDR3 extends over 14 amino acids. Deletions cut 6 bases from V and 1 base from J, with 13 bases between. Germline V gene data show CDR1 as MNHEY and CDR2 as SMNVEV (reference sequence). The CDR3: CASSSSGGSYEQYF. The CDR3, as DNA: TGTGCCAGCAGCAGCTCCGGGGGATCCTACGAGCAGTACTTC.

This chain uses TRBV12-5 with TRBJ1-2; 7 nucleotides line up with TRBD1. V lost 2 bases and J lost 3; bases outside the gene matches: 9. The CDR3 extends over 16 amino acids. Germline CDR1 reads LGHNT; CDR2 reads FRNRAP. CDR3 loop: CASGLTQRQGYYGYTF. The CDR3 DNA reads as TGTGCTAGTGGTTTGACCCAACGACAGGGTTACTATGGCTACACCTTC.

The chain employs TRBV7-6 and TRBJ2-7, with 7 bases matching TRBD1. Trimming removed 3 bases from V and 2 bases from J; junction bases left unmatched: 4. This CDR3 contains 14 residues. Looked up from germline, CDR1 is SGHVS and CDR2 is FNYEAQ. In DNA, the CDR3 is TGTGCCAGCAGCTTTTCGACAGGGACCTACGAGCAGTACTTC. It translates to CASSFSTGTYEQYF.

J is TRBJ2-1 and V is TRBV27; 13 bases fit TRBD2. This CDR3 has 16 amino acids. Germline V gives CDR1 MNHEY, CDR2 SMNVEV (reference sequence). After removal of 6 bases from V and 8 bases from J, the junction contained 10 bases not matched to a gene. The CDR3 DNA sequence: TGTGCCAGCAGCTCCCCACTAGCGGGAGGGCCCTATGAGCAGTTCTTC. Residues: CASSSPLAGGPYEQFF.

The CDR3 sequence: CASSLGGGGLGETQYF. The CDR3 DNA reads as TGTGCCAGCAGCTTAGGGGGCGGGGGTCTCGGAGAGACCCAGTACTTC. V and J are TRBV7-2 and TRBJ2-5; 7 bases match TRBD2. Germline V gene sequence: CDR1 SGHTA, CDR2 FQGNSA. Trimming at V came to 1 base and at J to 4 bases, leaving 9 bases not matched to a gene. This CDR3 spans 16 amino acids.

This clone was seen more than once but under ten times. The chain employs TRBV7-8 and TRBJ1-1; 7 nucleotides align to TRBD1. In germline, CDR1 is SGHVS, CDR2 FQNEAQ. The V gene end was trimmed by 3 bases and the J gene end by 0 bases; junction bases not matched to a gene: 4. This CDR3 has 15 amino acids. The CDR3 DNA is TGTGCCAGCAGCTTTACGACAGGGATGAACACTGAAGCTTTCTTT. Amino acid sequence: CASSFTTGMNTEAFF.

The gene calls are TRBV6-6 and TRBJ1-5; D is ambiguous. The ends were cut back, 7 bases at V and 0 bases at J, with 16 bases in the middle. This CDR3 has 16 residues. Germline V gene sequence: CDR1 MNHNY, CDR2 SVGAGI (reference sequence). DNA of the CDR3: TGTGCCAGCACCCCGCGGGTGGGAGTTAGCAATCAGCCCCAGCATTTT. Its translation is CASTPRVGVSNQPQHF.

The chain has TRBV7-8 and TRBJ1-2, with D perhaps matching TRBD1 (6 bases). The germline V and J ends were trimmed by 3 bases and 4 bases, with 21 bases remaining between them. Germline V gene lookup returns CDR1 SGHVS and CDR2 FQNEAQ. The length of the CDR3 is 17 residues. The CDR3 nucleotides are TGTGCCAGCAGCTTGAAATCAGGGGAGGGCCTAGGCTATGGCTACACCTTC. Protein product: CASSLKSGEGLGYGYTF.

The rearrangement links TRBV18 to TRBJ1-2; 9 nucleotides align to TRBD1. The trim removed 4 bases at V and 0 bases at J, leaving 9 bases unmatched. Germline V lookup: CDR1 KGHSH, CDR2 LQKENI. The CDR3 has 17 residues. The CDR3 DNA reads TGTGCCAGCTCACGATCAGGAAGACAGGGGGCTAACTATGGCTACACCTTC. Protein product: CASSRSGRQGANYGYTF.

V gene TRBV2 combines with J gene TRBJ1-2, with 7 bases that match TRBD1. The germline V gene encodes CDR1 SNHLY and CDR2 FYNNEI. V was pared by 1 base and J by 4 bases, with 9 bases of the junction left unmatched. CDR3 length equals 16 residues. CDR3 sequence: CASSEGQGGGSYGYTF. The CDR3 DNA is TGTGCCAGCAGTGAAGGTCAGGGGGGTGGGAGCTATGGCTACACCTTC.

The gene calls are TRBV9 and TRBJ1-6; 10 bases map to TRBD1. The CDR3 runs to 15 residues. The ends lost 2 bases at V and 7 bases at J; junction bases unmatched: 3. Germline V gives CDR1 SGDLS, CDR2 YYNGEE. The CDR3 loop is CASSVMGQGNSPLHF. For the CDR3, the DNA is TGTGCCAGCAGCGTTATGGGACAGGGGAATTCACCCCTCCACTTT.

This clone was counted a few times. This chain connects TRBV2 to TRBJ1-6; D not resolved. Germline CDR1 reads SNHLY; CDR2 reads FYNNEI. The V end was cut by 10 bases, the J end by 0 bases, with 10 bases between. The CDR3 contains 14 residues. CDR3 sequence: CATVLSSYNSPLHF. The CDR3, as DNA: TGTGCCACTGTGCTAAGCTCCTATAATTCACCCCTCCACTTT.

CDR3 sequence reads: CASSSQDYYGYTF. The CDR3 DNA sequence: TGTGCCAGCAGCTCACAGGATTACTATGGCTACACCTTC. The genes are TRBV5-6 and TRBJ1-2; possibly TRBD1 for D (5 bases). The germline V gene encodes CDR1 SGHDT and CDR2 YYEEEE. V lost 3 bases and J 3 bases, leaving 9 bases between the germline ends. The CDR3 covers 13 residues.

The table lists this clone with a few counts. CDR3 bases: TGTGCCAGTAGTATAGATTGGACTAGCGGGGACGTGAAGCAGTTCTTC. Residues: CASSIDWTSGDVKQFF. This chain links TRBV19 with TRBJ2-1; 12 bases align to TRBD2. There are 16 residues in the CDR3. The V gene's germline CDR1 is LNHDA and CDR2 SQIVND (reference sequence). V trimming: 0 bases; J trimming: 11 bases; junction bases outside the gene matches: 8.

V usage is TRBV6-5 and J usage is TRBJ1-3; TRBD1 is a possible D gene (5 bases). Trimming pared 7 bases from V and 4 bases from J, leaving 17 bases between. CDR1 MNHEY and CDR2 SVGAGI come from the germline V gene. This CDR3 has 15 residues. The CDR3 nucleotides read TGTGCCAGCACCCTCGGGGGGACGGGGGGAAACACCATATATTTT. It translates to CASTLGGTGGNTIYF.

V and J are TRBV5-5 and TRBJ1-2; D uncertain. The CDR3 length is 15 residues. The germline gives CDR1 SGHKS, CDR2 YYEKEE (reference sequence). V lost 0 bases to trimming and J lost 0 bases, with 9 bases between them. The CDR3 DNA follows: TGTGCCAGCAGCTTGGAGGGAGCTTCTAACTATGGCTACACCTTC. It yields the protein CASSLEGASNYGYTF.

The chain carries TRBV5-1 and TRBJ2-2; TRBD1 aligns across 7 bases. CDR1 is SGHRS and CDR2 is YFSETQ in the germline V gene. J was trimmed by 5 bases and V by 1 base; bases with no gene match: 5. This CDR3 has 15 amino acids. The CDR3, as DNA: TGCGCCAGCAGCTTGTTGACAGGGCATACCGGGGAGCTGTTTTTT. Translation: CASSLLTGHTGELFF.

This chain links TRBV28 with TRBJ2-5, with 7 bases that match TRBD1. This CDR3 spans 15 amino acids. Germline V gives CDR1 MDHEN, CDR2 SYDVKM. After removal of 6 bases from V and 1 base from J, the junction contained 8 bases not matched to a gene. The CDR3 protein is CASSEMGQLQETQYF. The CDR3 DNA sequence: TGTGCCAGCAGCGAGATGGGACAGCTCCAAGAGACCCAGTACTTC.

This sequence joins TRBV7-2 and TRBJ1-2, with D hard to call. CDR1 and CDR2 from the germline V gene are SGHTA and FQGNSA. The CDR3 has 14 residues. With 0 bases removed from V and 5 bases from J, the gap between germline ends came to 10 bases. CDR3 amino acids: CASSLADGEYGYTF. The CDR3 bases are TGTGCCAGCAGCTTAGCAGACGGAGAATATGGCTACACCTTC.

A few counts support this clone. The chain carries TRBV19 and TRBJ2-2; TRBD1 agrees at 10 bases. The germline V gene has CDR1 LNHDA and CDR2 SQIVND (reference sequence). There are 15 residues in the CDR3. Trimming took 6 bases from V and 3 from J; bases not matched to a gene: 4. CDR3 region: CASREDRGYTGELFF. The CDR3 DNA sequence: TGTGCCAGTAGAGAGGACAGGGGGTACACCGGGGAGCTGTTTTTT.

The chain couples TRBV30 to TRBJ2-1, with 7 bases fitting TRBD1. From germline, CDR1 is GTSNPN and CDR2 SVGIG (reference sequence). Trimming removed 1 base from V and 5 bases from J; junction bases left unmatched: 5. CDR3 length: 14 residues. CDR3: CAWSADRAHNEQFF. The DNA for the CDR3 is TGTGCCTGGAGTGCCGACAGGGCGCACAATGAGCAGTTCTTC.

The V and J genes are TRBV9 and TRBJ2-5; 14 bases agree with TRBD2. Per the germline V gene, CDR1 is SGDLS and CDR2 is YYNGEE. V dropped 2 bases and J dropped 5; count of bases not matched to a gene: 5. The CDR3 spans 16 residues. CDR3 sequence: CASSVGTSGSMETQYF. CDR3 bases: TGTGCCAGCAGCGTCGGGACTAGCGGGAGCATGGAGACCCAGTACTTC.

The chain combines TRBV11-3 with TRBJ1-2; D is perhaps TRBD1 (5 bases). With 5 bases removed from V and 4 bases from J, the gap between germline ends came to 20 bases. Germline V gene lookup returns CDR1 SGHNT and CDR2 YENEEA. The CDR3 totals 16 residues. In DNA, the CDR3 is TGTGCCAGCAGCCTGGGGACGGGGGAGTTGAGCTATGGCTACACCTTC. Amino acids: CASSLGTGELSYGYTF.

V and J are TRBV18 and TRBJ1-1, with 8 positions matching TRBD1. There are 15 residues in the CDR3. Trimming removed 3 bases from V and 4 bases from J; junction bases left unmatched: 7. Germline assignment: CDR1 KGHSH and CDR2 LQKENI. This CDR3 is CASSPLQGESTEAFF. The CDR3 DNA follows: TGTGCCAGCTCACCTTTACAGGGGGAGAGCACTGAAGCTTTCTTT.